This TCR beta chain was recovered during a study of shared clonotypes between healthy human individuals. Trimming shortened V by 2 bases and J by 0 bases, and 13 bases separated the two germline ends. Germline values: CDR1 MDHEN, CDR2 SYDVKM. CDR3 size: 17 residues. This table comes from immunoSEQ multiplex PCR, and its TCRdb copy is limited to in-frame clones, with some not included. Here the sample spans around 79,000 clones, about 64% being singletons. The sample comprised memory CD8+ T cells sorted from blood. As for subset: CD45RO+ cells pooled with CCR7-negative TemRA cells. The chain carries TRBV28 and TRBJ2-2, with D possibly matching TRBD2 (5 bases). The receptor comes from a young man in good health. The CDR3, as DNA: TGTGCCAGCAGTTTAGTCGGGGTGTCCTCGAACACCGGGGAGCTGTTTTTT. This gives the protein CASSLVGVSSNTGELFF.